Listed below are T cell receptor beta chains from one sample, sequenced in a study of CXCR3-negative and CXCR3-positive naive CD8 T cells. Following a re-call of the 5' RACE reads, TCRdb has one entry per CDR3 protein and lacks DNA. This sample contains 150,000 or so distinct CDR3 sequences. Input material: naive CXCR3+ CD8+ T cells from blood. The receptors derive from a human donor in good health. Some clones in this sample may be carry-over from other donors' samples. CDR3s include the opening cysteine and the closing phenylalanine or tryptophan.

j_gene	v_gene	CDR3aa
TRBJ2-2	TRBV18	CASSPPGQGNGELFF
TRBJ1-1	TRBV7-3	CASSAELNTEAFF
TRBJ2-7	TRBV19	CASEGPTDDEQYF
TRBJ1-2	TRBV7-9	CASSLDRVSGYTF
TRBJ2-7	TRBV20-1	CSARDRGRAVYEQYF
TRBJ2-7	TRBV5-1	CASSVLSDPGYEQYF
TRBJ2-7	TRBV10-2	CASSEFGQGNPYEQYF
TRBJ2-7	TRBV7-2	CASSSVVDRAYEQYF
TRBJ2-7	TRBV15	CATSDRDRDYEQYF
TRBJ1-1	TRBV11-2	CASSLDGKAFF
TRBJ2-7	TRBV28	CASSSGTGLSYEQYF
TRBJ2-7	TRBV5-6	CASSLALGAYEQYF
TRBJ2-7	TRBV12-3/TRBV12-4	CSSSFSQLAGVPNEQYF
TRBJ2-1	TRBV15	CATSRKASGPPYNEQFF
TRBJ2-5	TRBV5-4	CASSFYPDRLETQYF
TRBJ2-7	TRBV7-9	CASSPPLAGPSYEQYF
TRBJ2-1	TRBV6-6	CASSYVDRGDNEQFF
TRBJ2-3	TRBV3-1	CASSQENSWGADTQYF
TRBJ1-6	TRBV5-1	CASSGDSSLDRPLHF
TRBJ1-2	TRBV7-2	CASSSWTAADGYTF